The source of this TCR beta chain is a study of T cell responses to AZD1222 COVID-19 vaccine. Study-level findings and limits: Donor demographics were predominantly white British with a female majority; clonal diversity may be underestimated. Two doses of AZD1222 preceded a rise in Spike-specific TCR breadth and depth.

The protocol was immunoSEQ multiplex PCR, while the TCRdb copy is restricted to in-frame clones and leaves out a portion. The table includes 70,000 or so clones, roughly 83% detected once. This clone has only a few counts. Its antigen is unknown. V shed 6 bases, J shed 3 bases, and the junction held 4 bases outside the gene matches. There are 14 residues in the CDR3. Germline CDR1 reads MNHEY; CDR2 reads SVGAGI. Source: peripheral blood, taken 28 days after the second AZD1222 dose. V usage is TRBV6-5 and J usage is TRBJ2-7; TRBD2 agrees at 11 bases. This sequence was found in an adult who received the AZD1222 COVID-19 vaccine. This chain's CDR3 is CASSPGTSGYEQYF. The CDR3 bases are TGTGCCAGCAGCCCCGGGACTAGCGGCTACGAGCAGTACTTC.